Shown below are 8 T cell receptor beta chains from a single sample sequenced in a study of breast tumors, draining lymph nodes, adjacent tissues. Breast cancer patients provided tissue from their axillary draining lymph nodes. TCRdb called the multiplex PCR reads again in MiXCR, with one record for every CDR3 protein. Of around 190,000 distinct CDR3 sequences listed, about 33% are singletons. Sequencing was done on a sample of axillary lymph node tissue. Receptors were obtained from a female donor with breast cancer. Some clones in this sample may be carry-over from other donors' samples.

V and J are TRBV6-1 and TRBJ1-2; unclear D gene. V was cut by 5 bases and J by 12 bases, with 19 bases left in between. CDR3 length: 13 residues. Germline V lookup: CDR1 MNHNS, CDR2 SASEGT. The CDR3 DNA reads TGTGCCAGCAGTTATGACGGTTTGGCTGGAAACACCTTC. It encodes CASSYDGLAGNTF.

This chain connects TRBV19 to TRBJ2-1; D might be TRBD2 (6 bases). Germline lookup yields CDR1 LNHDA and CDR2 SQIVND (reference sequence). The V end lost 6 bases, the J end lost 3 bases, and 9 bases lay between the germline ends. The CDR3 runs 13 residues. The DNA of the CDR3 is TGTGCCAGTAGCCCGGGACTCTACAATGAGCAGTTCTTC. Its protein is CASSPGLYNEQFF.

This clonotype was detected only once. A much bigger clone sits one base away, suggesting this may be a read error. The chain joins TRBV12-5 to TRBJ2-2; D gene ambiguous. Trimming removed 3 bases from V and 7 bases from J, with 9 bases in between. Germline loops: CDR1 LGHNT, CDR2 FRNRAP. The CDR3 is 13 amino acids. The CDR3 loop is CASGFRHLGELFF. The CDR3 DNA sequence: TGTGCTAGTGGTTTCCGACATCTCGGGGAGCTGTTTTTT.

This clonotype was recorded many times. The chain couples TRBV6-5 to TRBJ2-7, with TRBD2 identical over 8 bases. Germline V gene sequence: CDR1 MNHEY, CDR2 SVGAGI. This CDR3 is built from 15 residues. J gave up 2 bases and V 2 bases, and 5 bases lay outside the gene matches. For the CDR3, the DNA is TGTGCCAGCAGTTACCGAGCGGGGGCCCCCTACGAGCAGTACTTC. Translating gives CASSYRAGAPYEQYF.

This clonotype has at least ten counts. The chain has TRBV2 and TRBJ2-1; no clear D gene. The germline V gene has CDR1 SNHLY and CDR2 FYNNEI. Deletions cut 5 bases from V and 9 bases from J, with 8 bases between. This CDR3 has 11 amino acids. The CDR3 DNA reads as TGTGCCAGCAGTCCCAGCAGTGAGCAGTTCTTC. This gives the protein CASSPSSEQFF.

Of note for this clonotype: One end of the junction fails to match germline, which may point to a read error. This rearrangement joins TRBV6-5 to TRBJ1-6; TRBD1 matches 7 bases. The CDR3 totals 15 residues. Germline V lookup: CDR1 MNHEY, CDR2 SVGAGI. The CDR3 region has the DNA TGTGCCAGCAGTCACTCAGGGTCAGGGGGTTCACCCCTCCACTTT. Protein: CASSHSGSGGSPLHF.

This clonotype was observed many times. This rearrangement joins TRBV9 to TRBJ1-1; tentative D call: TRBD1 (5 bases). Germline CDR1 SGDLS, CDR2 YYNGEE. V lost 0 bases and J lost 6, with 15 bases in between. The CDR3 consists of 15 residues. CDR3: CASSVGIGAGAEAFF. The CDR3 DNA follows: TGTGCCAGCAGCGTAGGTATAGGGGCGGGGGCTGAAGCTTTCTTT.

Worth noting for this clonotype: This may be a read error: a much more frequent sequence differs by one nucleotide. CDR3 bases: TGTGCCAGCAGCCAGACTAGCGGGGGCTCCTACAAGCAGTACTTC. Residues: CASSQTSGGSYKQYF. This chain uses TRBV5-5 with TRBJ2-7; 12 positions match TRBD2. Germline loops: CDR1 SGHKS, CDR2 YYEKEE (reference sequence). This CDR3 has 15 amino acids.